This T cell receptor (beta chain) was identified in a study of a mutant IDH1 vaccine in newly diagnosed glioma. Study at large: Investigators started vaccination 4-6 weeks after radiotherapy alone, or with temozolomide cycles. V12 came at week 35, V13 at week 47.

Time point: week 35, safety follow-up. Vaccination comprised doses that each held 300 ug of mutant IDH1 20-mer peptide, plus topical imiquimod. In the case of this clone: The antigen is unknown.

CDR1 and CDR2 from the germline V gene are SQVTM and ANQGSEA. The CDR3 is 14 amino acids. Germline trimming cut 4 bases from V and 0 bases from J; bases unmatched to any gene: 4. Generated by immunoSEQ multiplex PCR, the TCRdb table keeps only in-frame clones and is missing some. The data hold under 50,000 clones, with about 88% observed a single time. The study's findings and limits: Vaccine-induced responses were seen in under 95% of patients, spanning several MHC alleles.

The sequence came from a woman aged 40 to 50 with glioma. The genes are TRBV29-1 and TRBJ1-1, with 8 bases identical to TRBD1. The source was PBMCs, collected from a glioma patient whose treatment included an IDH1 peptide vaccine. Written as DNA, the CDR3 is TGCAGCGTTGCTCCGACAGGGGTGAACACTGAAGCTTTCTTT. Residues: CSVAPTGVNTEAFF.